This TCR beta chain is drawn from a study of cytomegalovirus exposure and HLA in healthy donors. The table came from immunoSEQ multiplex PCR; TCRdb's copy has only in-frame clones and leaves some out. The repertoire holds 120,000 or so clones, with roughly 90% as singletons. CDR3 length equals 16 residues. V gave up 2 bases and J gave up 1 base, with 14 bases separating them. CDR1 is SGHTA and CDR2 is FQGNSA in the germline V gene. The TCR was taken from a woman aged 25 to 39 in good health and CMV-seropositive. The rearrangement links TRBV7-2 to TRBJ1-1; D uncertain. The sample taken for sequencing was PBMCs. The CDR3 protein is CASSLTAPRQNTEAFF. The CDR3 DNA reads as TGTGCCAGCAGCTTAACAGCCCCCCGGCAGAACACTGAAGCTTTCTTT.